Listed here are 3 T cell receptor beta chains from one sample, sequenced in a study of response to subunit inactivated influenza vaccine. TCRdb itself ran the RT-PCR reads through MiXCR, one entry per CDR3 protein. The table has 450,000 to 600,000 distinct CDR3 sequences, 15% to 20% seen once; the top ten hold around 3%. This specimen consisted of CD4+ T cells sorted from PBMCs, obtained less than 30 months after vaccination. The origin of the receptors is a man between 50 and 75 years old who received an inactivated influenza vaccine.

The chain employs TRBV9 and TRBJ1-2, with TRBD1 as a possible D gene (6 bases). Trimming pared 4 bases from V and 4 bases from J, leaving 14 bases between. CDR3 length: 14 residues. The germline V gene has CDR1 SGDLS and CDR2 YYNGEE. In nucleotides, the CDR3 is TGTGCCAGCAGCCCGGACAGAAGCTTCTATGGCTACACCTTC. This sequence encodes CASSPDRSFYGYTF.

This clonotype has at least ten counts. CDR3 nucleotides: TGCGCCAGCAATGAGTTGGGCCAAGAGACCCAGTACTTC. Translated: CASNELGQETQYF. The chain recombines TRBV5-1 with TRBJ2-5; D unclear. Germline V gene lookup returns CDR1 SGHRS and CDR2 YFSETQ. This CDR3 region has 13 residues. Trimming took 6 bases from V and 1 from J, leaving 10 bases between them.

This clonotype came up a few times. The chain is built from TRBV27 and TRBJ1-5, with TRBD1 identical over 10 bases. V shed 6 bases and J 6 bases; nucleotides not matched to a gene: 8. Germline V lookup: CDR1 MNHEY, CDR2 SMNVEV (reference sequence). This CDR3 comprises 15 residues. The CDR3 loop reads CASSPGQGFSQPQHF. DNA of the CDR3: TGTGCCAGCAGCCCGGGACAGGGGTTTTCTCAGCCCCAGCATTTT.